The subject of this entry is one TCR beta chain. This sample was included in a study of cytomegalovirus exposure and HLA in healthy donors. Trimming took 2 bases from V and 0 from J, leaving 5 bases between them. This CDR3 region has 15 residues. Germline V CDR1 and CDR2: KGHSH, LQKENI. PCR amplification relied on 60 Vbeta primers (plus 13 Jbeta primers). TCRdb's copy holds only in-frame clones and misses some; the assay was immunoSEQ multiplex PCR. Here the sample spans about 110,000 clones, roughly 80% being singletons. The sequence came from a woman aged 40 to 49 in good health and CMV-seropositive. This chain uses TRBV18 with TRBJ2-6; D is uncertain. Sequenced material: PBMCs. The CDR3 bases are TGTGCCAGCTCACCAGACTTCTCTGGGGCCAACGTCCTGACTTTC. Encoded protein: CASSPDFSGANVLTF.